The rows below give T cell receptor beta chains drawn from one sample of a study of T cell changes during pregnancy in multiple sclerosis. Using immunoSEQ multiplex PCR, the repertoire was profiled, and TCRdb retains in-frame clones only, with some absent. The repertoire includes 60,000 to 70,000 clones, around 92% of them detected once, and around 2.2% sits in the top ten. The sequences come from peripheral blood, collected in the third trimester of pregnancy. Source of these receptors: a female donor in good health, enrolled as a control in a pregnancy study. CDR3s include the opening cysteine and the closing phenylalanine or tryptophan. The D gene is left open where the match is weak. Clone size is shown for a subset of rows, as once, few, many or a class of expanded clone.

d_call: TRBD2; j_call: TRBJ2-5; clone_size: .; v_call: TRBV9; cdr3_nt: TGTGCCAGCAGCGTAGCTAGCGGGGCTCAGACCCAGTACTTC; cdr3_aa: CASSVASGAQTQYF
d_call: .; j_call: TRBJ1-2; clone_size: .; v_call: TRBV6-6; cdr3_nt: TGTGCCAGCCACCCGGCGGCTTCGAACTATGGCTACACCTTC; cdr3_aa: CASHPAASNYGYTF
d_call: .; j_call: TRBJ1-2; clone_size: .; v_call: TRBV6-5; cdr3_nt: TGTGCCAGCAGTACCCCCGGGTACGGCTACACCTTC; cdr3_aa: CASSTPGYGYTF
d_call: TRBD1; j_call: TRBJ1-2; clone_size: .; v_call: TRBV15; cdr3_nt: TGTGCCACCTTACAACAGGGGCAAGGAGGCTACACCTTC; cdr3_aa: CATLQQGQGGYTF
d_call: TRBD2; j_call: TRBJ2-7; clone_size: .; v_call: TRBV9; cdr3_nt: TGTGCCAGCAGCTTGGGGCTAGCGGGAGATCACGAGCAGTACTTC; cdr3_aa: CASSLGLAGDHEQYF
d_call: TRBD1; j_call: TRBJ2-7; clone_size: once; v_call: TRBV28; cdr3_nt: TGTGCCAGCAGTTTGAGGGCCCCCGGGACAGGGAGGACCTACGAGCAGTACTTC; cdr3_aa: CASSLRAPGTGRTYEQYF
d_call: TRBD2; j_call: TRBJ2-7; clone_size: once; v_call: TRBV28; cdr3_nt: TGTGCCAGCAGCACGTGGGCTAGCGGGAGGGGGACCTACGAGCAGTACTTC; cdr3_aa: CASSTWASGRGTYEQYF
d_call: TRBD2; j_call: TRBJ2-3; clone_size: .; v_call: TRBV28; cdr3_nt: TGTGCCGGATCACCCAGGGCTAGCGGGGGGAGCTTTATGGATACGCAGTATTTT; cdr3_aa: CAGSPRASGGSFMDTQYF
d_call: .; j_call: TRBJ2-7; clone_size: few; v_call: TRBV15; cdr3_nt: TGTGCCACCAGTCCGGGGCAGGGGCTCGAGCAGTACTTC; cdr3_aa: CATSPGQGLEQYF
d_call: .; j_call: TRBJ1-2; clone_size: .; v_call: TRBV29-1; cdr3_nt: TGCAGCGTCCGTGATTCGTCAGGGCCCGTTAACTATGGCTACACCTTC; cdr3_aa: CSVRDSSGPVNYGYTF
d_call: TRBD2; j_call: TRBJ2-3; clone_size: once; v_call: TRBV4-2; cdr3_nt: TGTGCCAGCAGCCAAGAATCTAGCGGGGGGGGCCCAGATACGCAGTATTTT; cdr3_aa: CASSQESSGGGPDTQYF
d_call: .; j_call: TRBJ2-1; clone_size: .; v_call: TRBV19; cdr3_nt: TGTGCCAGTACGTCTGGGGCCGCCTCCCCGTTCTTC; cdr3_aa: CASTSGAASPFF
d_call: TRBD1; j_call: TRBJ2-7; clone_size: .; v_call: TRBV27; cdr3_nt: TGTGCCAGTTGGACAGGGGCGACCTACGAGCAGTACTTC; cdr3_aa: CASWTGATYEQYF
d_call: TRBD2; j_call: TRBJ2-1; clone_size: .; v_call: TRBV5-4; cdr3_nt: TGTGCCAGCAGCTTGGAGCGGGGCGGCTCCTACAATGAGCAGTTCTTC; cdr3_aa: CASSLERGGSYNEQFF
d_call: .; j_call: TRBJ1-1; clone_size: .; v_call: TRBV19; cdr3_nt: TGTGCCAGTAGTATTATATCAGGCGGGGGGGGTCGCACTGAAGCTTTCTTT; cdr3_aa: CASSIISGGGGRTEAFF
d_call: .; j_call: TRBJ1-1; clone_size: .; v_call: TRBV9; cdr3_nt: TGTGCCAGCAGCGTAGCTATGGGCAGCCTCGAAGCTTTCTTT; cdr3_aa: CASSVAMGSLEAFF
d_call: .; j_call: TRBJ2-3; clone_size: .; v_call: TRBV27; cdr3_nt: TGTGCCAGCAGTTACTCCTTCACAGATACGCAGTATTTT; cdr3_aa: CASSYSFTDTQYF
d_call: TRBD2; j_call: TRBJ2-1; clone_size: .; v_call: TRBV6-5; cdr3_nt: TGTGCCAGCACCCAGCCGGGACTAGCTCTCCAGTTCTTC; cdr3_aa: CASTQPGLALQFF
d_call: TRBD1; j_call: TRBJ1-2; clone_size: once; v_call: TRBV4-1; cdr3_nt: TGCGCCAGCAGCCATGGTAGACAGGGAGACTATGGCTACACCTTC; cdr3_aa: CASSHGRQGDYGYTF
d_call: TRBD1; j_call: TRBJ2-5; clone_size: .; v_call: TRBV28; cdr3_nt: TGTGCCAGCAGTACGGGACAGGCCATCGGGACCCAGTACTTC; cdr3_aa: CASSTGQAIGTQYF
d_call: .; j_call: TRBJ2-1; clone_size: .; v_call: TRBV7-3; cdr3_nt: TGTGCCAGCAGCCAGGGGGGCAGCTCAGGCTATGAGCAGTTCTTC; cdr3_aa: CASSQGGSSGYEQFF
d_call: TRBD1; j_call: TRBJ1-6; clone_size: .; v_call: TRBV7-3; cdr3_nt: TGTGCCAGCAGCGGGGACAGGGGGAAAGAGCGTAATTCACCCCTCCACTTT; cdr3_aa: CASSGDRGKERNSPLHF
d_call: TRBD2; j_call: TRBJ2-5; clone_size: .; v_call: TRBV6-1; cdr3_nt: TGTGCCAGCCGTAGCGGGAGGGCCGTAGAGACCCAGTACTTC; cdr3_aa: CASRSGRAVETQYF
d_call: .; j_call: TRBJ2-3; clone_size: .; v_call: TRBV7-9; cdr3_nt: TGTGCCAGCAGCTTAGGGCGACTCCTAGGGGATGATACGCAGTATTTT; cdr3_aa: CASSLGRLLGDDTQYF
d_call: .; j_call: TRBJ1-1; clone_size: few; v_call: TRBV19; cdr3_nt: TGTGCCAGTACCATCCTTGGGGGCAGGGAATCCACTGAAGCTTTCTTT; cdr3_aa: CASTILGGRESTEAFF
d_call: TRBD1; j_call: TRBJ1-2; clone_size: .; v_call: TRBV7-9; cdr3_nt: TGTGCCAGCAGCTTAGACGTAGGGGGCACAGGCTACACCTTC; cdr3_aa: CASSLDVGGTGYTF